The 22 T cell receptor beta chains reported below all come from one sample, sequenced in a study of blood T cell repertoires in COVID-19. TCRdb keeps only in-frame clones here, not all; method: immunoSEQ multiplex PCR. The data show 130,000 to 150,000 clones, with 81% seen just once and roughly 8.8% held by the top ten. The sequenced material came from peripheral blood. These TCRs come from a human donor with acute or convalescent COVID-19. The donor label of this sample is uncertain.

This clone was picked up a small number of times. The chain combines TRBV18 with TRBJ1-3; 10 bases agree with TRBD1. Germline-derived CDR1 and CDR2 are KGHSH and LQKENI. The CDR3 is made up of 16 amino acids. V was clipped by 2 bases and J by 3 bases; unmatched bases: 4. The CDR3 loop is CASSPETGGYGNTIYF. DNA for the CDR3: TGTGCCAGCTCACCAGAGACAGGGGGCTATGGAAACACCATATATTTT.

The chain uses TRBV9 and TRBJ1-6, with D unresolved. V lost 0 bases, J lost 2 bases, and 15 bases lay in between. The CDR3 runs to 18 residues. Germline assignment: CDR1 SGDLS and CDR2 YYNGEE. CDR3 protein: CASSVGNTSCPYNSPLHF. CDR3 in DNA: TGTGCCAGCAGCGTAGGCAACACCTCTTGCCCCTATAATTCACCCCTCCACTTT.

This chain joins TRBV5-1 and TRBJ1-1; 11 nucleotides agree with TRBD1. The V gene's germline CDR1 is SGHRS and CDR2 YFSETQ. The CDR3 is 18 amino acids. V lost 3 bases and J lost 0; bases outside the gene matches: 10. CDR3 coding DNA: TGCGCCAGCAGCTCCCGGGACAGGGGGACCACCTTGAACACTGAAGCTTTCTTT. Protein sequence: CASSSRDRGTTLNTEAFF.

The gene calls are TRBV5-1 and TRBJ1-2; 8 bases fit TRBD1. V was clipped by 0 bases and J by 8 bases; unmatched bases: 6. Germline V gene sequence: CDR1 SGHRS, CDR2 YFSETQ. CDR3 length: 14 residues. The CDR3 loop reads CASSLARTGRGYTF. In nucleotides, the CDR3 is TGCGCCAGCAGCTTGGCGAGGACAGGGCGGGGCTACACCTTC.

The chain carries TRBV20-1 and TRBJ1-1, with unresolved D. The CDR3 runs to 11 residues. Germline lookup yields CDR1 DFQATT and CDR2 SNEGSKA (reference sequence). Between the trimmed V and J ends, which lost 7 bases and 0 bases, there was a span of 6 bases. The CDR3 coding sequence is TGCAGTGTAAGCCTGAACACTGAAGCTTTCTTT. It specifies CSVSLNTEAFF.

The chain carries TRBV6-5 and TRBJ2-2; TRBD1 matches 10 bases. The CDR3 extends over 15 amino acids. Per the germline V gene, CDR1 is MNHEY and CDR2 is SVGAGI. The ends lost 7 bases at V and 4 bases at J; junction bases unmatched: 6. For the CDR3, the DNA is TGTGCCAGCACCTCCGGACAGGGGGGCACCGGGGAGCTGTTTTTT. Residues: CASTSGQGGTGELFF.

The chain employs TRBV4-1 and TRBJ2-3, with 13 bases aligning to TRBD2. V was clipped by 3 bases and J by 5 bases; unmatched bases: 5. CDR3 length: 16 residues. CDR1 is MGHRA and CDR2 is YSYEKL in the germline V gene. In DNA form, the CDR3 reads TGCGCCAGCAGCCACGTACTAGCGGGGGGGCAAGATACGCAGTATTTT. Its protein product is CASSHVLAGGQDTQYF.

The V and J genes are TRBV27 and TRBJ2-1; D perhaps matches TRBD2 (6 bases). This CDR3 contains 14 residues. Germline values: CDR1 MNHEY, CDR2 SMNVEV (reference sequence). The germline V and J ends were trimmed by 4 bases and 4 bases, with 11 bases remaining between them. The CDR3 DNA follows: TGTGCCAGCAGTTCTAGAGGGACTTACAATGAGCAGTTCTTC. Amino acids: CASSSRGTYNEQFF.

V gene TRBV19 combines with J gene TRBJ1-2, with D perhaps matching TRBD1 (6 bases). V lost 6 bases, J lost 2 bases, and 10 bases lay in between. The CDR3 loop spans 13 amino acids. CDR1 LNHDA and CDR2 SQIVND come from the germline V gene (reference sequence). Here the CDR3 reads CASSLDRNYGYTF. The CDR3 DNA is TGTGCCAGTAGCTTGGACAGAAACTATGGCTACACCTTC.

The chain uses TRBV7-6 and TRBJ2-6, with D maybe TRBD1 (5 bases). Germline V lookup: CDR1 SGHVS, CDR2 FNYEAQ. With 1 base removed from V and 10 bases from J, the gap between germline ends came to 5 bases. This CDR3 has 12 residues. Here the CDR3 DNA reads TGTGCCAGCAGCTTAGACAGGAACGTCCTGACTTTC. It translates to CASSLDRNVLTF.

CDR3 DNA sequence: TGTGCCAGCAGGGACAGGGGGACTCAGCCCCAGCATTTT. This sequence encodes CASRDRGTQPQHF. The genes are TRBV6-5 and TRBJ1-5; 10 bases fit TRBD1. CDR3 length equals 13 residues. V lost 6 bases and J lost 6; bases outside the gene matches: 2. CDR1 MNHEY and CDR2 SVGAGI come from the germline V gene.

V is TRBV6-5 and J is TRBJ2-3; TRBD1 might be the D (6 bases). Germline assignment: CDR1 MNHEY and CDR2 SVGAGI. V dropped 5 bases and J dropped 3 bases, with 12 bases sitting between them. This CDR3 comprises 14 residues. This CDR3 reads CASSPWTETDTQYF. The CDR3 DNA is TGTGCCAGCAGTCCCTGGACAGAAACAGATACGCAGTATTTT.

The chain carries TRBV19 and TRBJ1-2, with a possible D match to TRBD1 (6 bases). Germline V gives CDR1 LNHDA, CDR2 SQIVND (reference sequence). The ends were cut back, 3 bases at V and 2 bases at J, with 19 bases in the middle. The CDR3 is 17 amino acids. The CDR3 region has the DNA TGTGCCAGTAGTATTTCCGGGACAAGAAAGGGGAACTATGGCTACACCTTC. Amino acids: CASSISGTRKGNYGYTF.

This chain links TRBV5-4 with TRBJ1-1, with 7 bases fitting TRBD1. Germline V gene sequence: CDR1 SGHNT, CDR2 YYREEE (reference sequence). The CDR3 runs 17 residues. V lost 5 bases, J lost 1 base, and 14 bases stayed unmatched. The CDR3, as DNA: TGTGCCAGCAGAACCCCCGGACAGGAAATGGCGAACACTGAAGCTTTCTTT. Translated, it gives CASRTPGQEMANTEAFF. The variable domain in full, completed from reference TRBV5-4 and TRBJ1-1, reads ETGVTQSPTHLIKTRGQQVTLRCSSQSGHNTVSWYQQALGQGPQFIFQYYREEENGRGNFPPRFSGLQFPNYSSELNVNALELDDSALYLCASRTPGQEMANTEAFFGQGTRLTVV.

Only one count was recorded for this clone. The rearrangement uses TRBV28 and TRBJ1-1; possibly TRBD1 for D (5 bases). Trimming removed 5 bases at V and 11 bases at J, with 15 bases between. Germline V gene lookup returns CDR1 MDHEN and CDR2 SYDVKM. The CDR3 is 12 amino acids. CDR3 sequence (DNA): TGTGCCAGCAGTCCCTCCACAGGCCAGGCTTTCTTT. Its protein product is CASSPSTGQAFF. The whole variable domain, remainder taken from reference TRBV28 and TRBJ1-1, is DVKVTQSSRYLVKRTGEKVFLECVQDMDHENMFWYRQDPGLGLRLIYFSYDVKMKEKGDIPEGYSVSREKKERFSLILESASTNQTSMYLCASSPSTGQAFFGQGTRLTVV.

The chain links TRBV7-9 to TRBJ1-3; TRBD1 is a possible D gene (6 bases). This CDR3 region has 15 residues. From germline, CDR1 is SEHNR and CDR2 FQNEAQ (reference sequence). Trimming took 4 bases from V and 3 from J, leaving 13 bases between them. CDR3 DNA: TGTGCCAGCAGCTCCCAGGGGACGCTTGGAAACACCATATATTTT. It encodes CASSSQGTLGNTIYF.

A few counts support this clone. This chain links TRBV27 with TRBJ2-2; perhaps TRBD1 as D (6 bases). Trimming shortened V by 4 bases and J by 4 bases, and 16 bases separated the two germline ends. The CDR3 loop spans 16 amino acids. The V gene's germline CDR1 is MNHEY and CDR2 SMNVEV (reference sequence). CDR3 sequence: CASSSLQGLGTGELFF. The DNA of the CDR3 is TGTGCCAGCAGTTCATTACAGGGTCTCGGCACCGGGGAGCTGTTTTTT.

The rearrangement joins TRBV20-1 to TRBJ2-5; D may be TRBD2 (5 bases). Germline V CDR1 and CDR2: DFQATT, SNEGSKA (reference sequence). The CDR3 totals 11 residues. V lost 5 bases, J lost 5 bases, and 9 bases lay in between. This CDR3 is CSALERETQYF. CDR3 sequence (DNA): TGCAGTGCTCTGGAGCGGGAGACCCAGTACTTC.

The chain has TRBV5-4 and TRBJ2-7, with 9 bases lining up with TRBD2. The CDR3 extends over 17 amino acids. V trimming: 1 base; J trimming: 0 bases; junction bases outside the gene matches: 8. Per the germline V gene, CDR1 is SGHNT and CDR2 is YYREEE (reference sequence). The CDR3 spells CASSLLAGCPSSYEQYV. DNA of the CDR3: TGTGCCAGCAGCTTGCTAGCGGGGTGCCCGAGCTCCTACGAGCAGTACGTC.

The chain combines TRBV6-4 with TRBJ1-5; D might be TRBD1 (5 bases). There are 13 residues in the CDR3. Trimming shortened V by 7 bases and J by 10 bases, and 17 bases separated the two germline ends. Germline V gene lookup returns CDR1 MRHNA and CDR2 SNTAGT. The CDR3 coding sequence is TGTGCCAGCATCGGGGCCGCGGGGGAACCCCAGCATTTT. It is translated as CASIGAAGEPQHF.

The CDR3 spells CASRDRAAYGYTF. As DNA, the CDR3 is TGTGCCAGTCGGGACAGGGCGGCCTATGGCTACACCTTC. V and J are TRBV19 and TRBJ1-2; 9 bases are shared with TRBD1. CDR3 length: 13 amino acids. CDR1 and CDR2 (germline): LNHDA, SQIVND (reference sequence). Trimming took 8 bases from V and 4 from J; bases not matched to a gene: 5.

The chain combines TRBV6-5 with TRBJ1-2; TRBD1 matches at 8 bases. CDR1 is MNHEY, CDR2 SVGAGI, per germline. With 4 bases clipped from V and 8 bases from J, the junction kept 12 bases outside the gene matches. The CDR3 extends over 15 amino acids. The CDR3 reads CASSSSGQGRGGYTF. CDR3 nucleotides: TGTGCCAGCAGTTCTTCTGGACAGGGAAGAGGAGGCTACACCTTC.